The 18 T cell receptor beta chains listed next were all sequenced from one sample in a study of cytomegalovirus exposure and HLA in healthy donors. The PCR used 60 Vbeta and 13 Jbeta primers. This table comes from immunoSEQ multiplex PCR, and its TCRdb copy is limited to in-frame clones, with some not included. Counted here are 35,000 to 40,000 clones, roughly 50% occurring once; the ten biggest clones make up around 6.2%. Sequencing input: PBMCs. The receptor set was obtained from a woman aged 40 to 50 in good health and CMV-seropositive.

The gene calls are TRBV29-1 and TRBJ1-4, with D possibly TRBD1 on 6 matching bases. This CDR3 region has 14 residues. Trimming pared 4 bases from V and 3 bases from J, leaving 12 bases between. Germline CDR1 SQVTM, CDR2 ANQGSEA. Written as DNA, the CDR3 is TGCAGCGTTGTACAGGGAAGCGCTAATGAAAAACTGTTTTTT. Its translation is CSVVQGSANEKLFF.

The V and J genes are TRBV5-4 and TRBJ1-2; D is possibly TRBD1 (5 bases). The CDR3 length is 14 residues. The germline gives CDR1 SGHNT, CDR2 YYREEE (reference sequence). V was cut by 4 bases and J by 3 bases, with 13 bases left in between. The CDR3 protein is CASSTETRDYGYTF. Here the CDR3 DNA reads TGTGCCAGCAGCACCGAAACCAGGGACTATGGCTACACCTTC.

The chain combines TRBV6-1 with TRBJ1-2; 10 bases fit TRBD1. The V gene's germline CDR1 is MNHNS and CDR2 SASEGT. V was clipped by 6 bases and J by 4 bases; unmatched bases: 2. This CDR3 region has 13 residues. DNA of the CDR3: TGTGCCAGCAGACGGACAGGGGGCTATGGCTACACCTTC. Translated: CASRRTGGYGYTF.

This chain joins TRBV4-3 and TRBJ2-5, with TRBD1 identical over 9 bases. J was trimmed by 4 bases and V by 5 bases; bases with no gene match: 5. The CDR3 has 14 residues. Germline CDR1 and CDR2: LGHNA and YSLEER. DNA for the CDR3: TGCGCCAGCAGCGACAGGGGGGGATCAGAGACCCAGTACTTC. Encoded protein: CASSDRGGSETQYF.

The chain combines TRBV12-5 with TRBJ1-4; perhaps TRBD1 as D (6 bases). The CDR3 length is 16 residues. The V end lost 10 bases, the J end lost 2 bases, and 20 bases lay between the germline ends. Germline lookup yields CDR1 LGHNT and CDR2 FRNRAP. The CDR3 loop is CATRLDSWATNEKLFF. DNA of the CDR3: TGTGCTACTCGCCTGGACAGTTGGGCTACTAATGAAAAACTGTTTTTT.

The chain couples TRBV30 to TRBJ2-7; tentative D call: TRBD1 (5 bases). The CDR3 is made up of 12 amino acids. Trimming left V 4 bases short and J 6 bases short, with 13 bases between. Germline loops: CDR1 GTSNPN, CDR2 SVGIG (reference sequence). The CDR3 DNA sequence: TGTGCCTGGACTACAGGTGCCTCCGAGCAGTACTTC. It encodes CAWTTGASEQYF.

The chain has TRBV9 and TRBJ2-3; TRBD2 agrees at 7 bases. The CDR3 spans 15 residues. The V gene end was trimmed by 0 bases and the J gene end by 3 bases; junction bases not matched to a gene: 4. Germline V gives CDR1 SGDLS, CDR2 YYNGEE. Here the CDR3 reads CASSVGPGLTDTQYF. CDR3 nucleotides: TGTGCCAGCAGCGTAGGCCCGGGACTAACAGATACGCAGTATTTT.

V gene TRBV4-3 combines with J gene TRBJ1-2; the match to TRBD1 covers 12 bases. Unmatched junction bases numbered 4, after V lost 1 base and J lost 7 bases. The germline V gene encodes CDR1 LGHNA and CDR2 YSLEER. The CDR3 extends over 15 amino acids. CDR3 in DNA: TGCGCCAGCAGCCAAGGGGGGGGACAGGGGGCTGGCTACACCTTC. This codes for CASSQGGGQGAGYTF.

This clone showed up just a few times. V usage is TRBV6-6 and J usage is TRBJ1-2; 7 nucleotides align to TRBD1. With 7 bases clipped from V and 7 bases from J, the junction kept 12 bases outside the gene matches. The CDR3 spans 14 residues. Germline V lookup: CDR1 MNHNY, CDR2 SVGAGI (reference sequence). The CDR3 bases are TGTGCCAGCACTTTGGGGCTACAGGGGATTGGCTACACCTTC. Its translation is CASTLGLQGIGYTF.

The chain links TRBV7-6 to TRBJ2-5, with TRBD2 matching over 14 bases. Per germline, CDR1 SGHVS and CDR2 FNYEAQ. This CDR3 is built from 16 residues. After removal of 0 bases from V and 5 bases from J, the junction contained 2 bases not matched to a gene. The CDR3 loop reads CASSLARTSGGETQYF. The CDR3 DNA sequence: TGTGCCAGCAGCTTAGCGCGGACTAGCGGGGGGGAGACCCAGTACTTC.

This clone showed up just a few times. The V and J genes are TRBV5-1 and TRBJ2-3; D possibly uses TRBD1 or TRBD2 (6 bases each). Germline CDR1 and CDR2: SGHRS and YFSETQ. Trimming stripped 4 bases from V and 3 bases from J, with 12 bases between. This CDR3 spans 14 amino acids. The CDR3 DNA reads as TGCGCCAGCAGCCTGGGGGGCCCGACAGATACGCAGTATTTT. It translates to CASSLGGPTDTQYF. Supplemented by reference TRBV5-1 and TRBJ2-3, the full variable domain reads KAGVTQTPRYLIKTRGQQVTLSCSPISGHRSVSWYQQTPGQGLQFLFEYFSETQRNKGNFPGRFSGRQFSNSRSEMNVSTLELGDSALYLCASSLGGPTDTQYFGPGTRLTVL.

This clone has more than one count but fewer than ten. The chain links TRBV14 to TRBJ2-5; possibly TRBD1 for D (5 bases). The ends were cut back, 0 bases at V and 3 bases at J, with 8 bases in the middle. Germline V CDR1 and CDR2: SGHDN, FVKESK. The CDR3 has 14 residues. CDR3 coding DNA: TGTGCCAGCAGCCAAGATTTCAGGGAAGAGACCCAGTACTTC. It encodes CASSQDFREETQYF.

This clone was detected a few times. The V and J genes are TRBV10-2 and TRBJ2-7; 8 positions agree with TRBD2. The junction had 12 bases not matched to a gene; V was cut back by 4 bases and J by 7 bases. The length of the CDR3 is 15 residues. Per the germline V gene, CDR1 is WSHSY and CDR2 is SAAADI. The CDR3, as DNA: TGCGCCAGCAGTGGCTTACTAGCGGAGCGTAGGGAGCAGTACTTC. The encoded protein is CASSGLLAERREQYF.

This clone was detected only a few times. The chain recombines TRBV30 with TRBJ2-3, with D tentatively TRBD2 (6 bases). V was cut by 3 bases and J by 6 bases, with 19 bases left in between. This CDR3 comprises 15 residues. Looked up from germline, CDR1 is GTSNPN and CDR2 is SVGIG (reference sequence). The chain's CDR3 is CAWRPGLNKEDTQYF. The DNA for the CDR3 is TGTGCCTGGAGGCCGGGACTCAATAAGGAGGATACGCAGTATTTT.

The rearrangement joins TRBV5-1 to TRBJ2-1, with TRBD2 matching over 14 bases. Germline values: CDR1 SGHRS, CDR2 YFSETQ. Germline trimming cut 1 base from V and 5 bases from J; bases unmatched to any gene: 8. The CDR3 length is 18 residues. CDR3 residues: CASSLSRLGLAGDNEQFF. The CDR3, as DNA: TGCGCCAGCAGCTTGTCAAGGCTGGGACTAGCGGGGGACAATGAGCAGTTCTTC.

The chain recombines TRBV5-6 with TRBJ1-1, with D hard to call. V lost 1 base and J lost 5, with 9 bases in between. This CDR3 region has 13 residues. Germline V gives CDR1 SGHDT, CDR2 YYEEEE. In DNA form, the CDR3 reads TGTGCCAGCAGCTTGACAGCAACTACTGAAGCTTTCTTT. It encodes CASSLTATTEAFF.

By proportion, this clone is medium-sized (0.01 to 0.1%). The chain joins TRBV6-5 to TRBJ2-6; tentative D call: TRBD1 (5 bases). Trimming took off 4 bases at V and 0 bases at J, with 7 bases between the two ends. The CDR3 covers 15 residues. Per the germline V gene, CDR1 is MNHEY and CDR2 is SVGAGI. This CDR3 reads CASSFDSSGANVLTF. In DNA form, the CDR3 reads TGTGCCAGCAGTTTTGACAGCTCTGGGGCCAACGTCCTGACTTTC.

The V gene is TRBV27, the J gene TRBJ2-2; 9 nucleotides line up with TRBD2. Germline trimming cut 10 bases from V and 1 base from J; bases unmatched to any gene: 7. This CDR3 region has 15 residues. CDR1 and CDR2 from the germline V gene are MNHEY and SMNVEV (reference sequence). DNA for the CDR3: TGTGCCACCTCAGGGCGGGGGGGGAACACCGGGGAGCTGTTTTTT. It is translated as CATSGRGGNTGELFF.